The 13 T cell receptor beta chains reported below all come from one sample, sequenced in a study of blood T cell repertoires in COVID-19. TCRdb keeps only in-frame clones here, not all; method: immunoSEQ multiplex PCR. The profile shows roughly 230,000 clones, roughly four fifths of them singletons. Material for sequencing was peripheral blood. These receptors were taken from a woman aged 50 to 60 with acute or convalescent COVID-19.

The rearrangement joins TRBV27 to TRBJ1-6, with D possibly being TRBD1 (5 bases). Looked up from germline, CDR1 is MNHEY and CDR2 is SMNVEV (reference sequence). V lost 5 bases to trimming and J lost 6 bases, with 14 bases between them. The length of the CDR3 is 15 residues. CDR3 nucleotide sequence: TGTGCCAGCAGTCTCCGGGGGAAGCTTAATTCACCCCTCCACTTT. Translation gives CASSLRGKLNSPLHF.

In this sample, this clone turned up once. The rearrangement links TRBV5-1 to TRBJ2-1; 8 bases map to TRBD2. The length of the CDR3 is 16 residues. CDR1 is SGHRS and CDR2 is YFSETQ in the germline V gene. J lost 0 bases, V lost 0 bases, and 2 bases had no gene match. CDR3 in DNA: TGCGCCAGCAGCTTGGGGCTAGCGGGCTCCTACAATGAGCAGTTCTTC. It encodes CASSLGLAGSYNEQFF.

The chain has TRBV10-3 and TRBJ2-5; 7 bases are a match to TRBD2. The V segment lost 4 bases and the J segment 1 base; nucleotides outside the gene matches: 3. Germline V lookup: CDR1 ENHRY, CDR2 SYGVKD. This CDR3 spans 14 amino acids. The CDR3 coding sequence is TGTGCCATCAGTGCGGGAGGTACCCAAGAGACCCAGTACTTC. Protein: CAISAGGTQETQYF.

The rearrangement uses TRBV24-1 and TRBJ1-1; no firm D call. The ends were cut back, 5 bases at V and 3 bases at J, with 12 bases in the middle. This CDR3 comprises 14 residues. Germline V CDR1 and CDR2: KGHDR, SFDVKD. CDR3 in amino acids: CATSAGREDTEAFF. CDR3 coding DNA: TGTGCCACCAGTGCGGGGAGGGAGGACACTGAAGCTTTCTTT.

This chain links TRBV21-1 with TRBJ2-2; the table calls TRBD2, which could not be checked here. TRBV21-1 is tagged as a pseudogene. This CDR3 comprises 17 residues. The CDR3 protein is CASSKATGVGFTGELFF. The DNA for the CDR3 is TGTGCCAGCAGCAAAGCTACGGGAGTAGGGTTCACCGGGGAGCTGTTTTTT.

V and J are TRBV28 and TRBJ1-2, with 7 bases lining up with TRBD1. The V segment lost 10 bases and the J segment 5 bases; nucleotides outside the gene matches: 10. The CDR3 extends over 13 amino acids. CDR1 is MDHEN, CDR2 SYDVKM, per germline. CDR3 loop: CAIGTEGIYGYTF. For the CDR3, the DNA is TGTGCCATCGGGACAGAAGGGATTTATGGCTACACCTTC.

This chain uses TRBV21-1 with TRBJ2-1; TRBD2 is the table's D call and was not checked against the DNA. TRBV21-1 is a pseudogene locus. This CDR3 is 16 amino acids long. The CDR3 nucleotides are TGTGCCAGCAGCAAGGGTAGGACTGGAACCTACAATGAGCAGTTCTTC. This translates into CASSKGRTGTYNEQFF.

With regard to this clone: Additional DNA sequences in this sample encode the identical CDR3. The rearrangement uses TRBV5-1 and TRBJ2-7; D not resolved. The V and J ends lost 0 bases and 5 bases respectively, with 6 bases between them. The CDR3 is made up of 12 amino acids. Germline V CDR1 and CDR2: SGHRS, YFSETQ. The CDR3 sequence: CASSLVANEQYF. The CDR3 region has the DNA TGCGCCAGCAGCTTGGTAGCCAACGAGCAGTACTTC.

This rearrangement joins TRBV27 to TRBJ1-5, with D maybe TRBD1 (5 bases). The length of the CDR3 is 13 residues. CDR1 is MNHEY and CDR2 is SMNVEV in the germline V gene (reference sequence). V shed 5 bases and J shed 16 bases, with 21 bases lying between them. CDR3 amino acids: CASSVHRQSTIHF. The CDR3 coding sequence is TGTGCCAGCAGTGTCCACCGACAGAGCACAATTCATTTT.

This sequence joins TRBV30 and TRBJ1-1; a possible D gene is TRBD1 (5 bases). Germline lookup yields CDR1 GTSNPN and CDR2 SVGIG (reference sequence). V was trimmed by 4 bases and J by 3 bases, leaving 18 bases between them. This CDR3 has 15 residues. The DNA for the CDR3 is TGTGCCTGGACAAGGGGCGGCAAGAAAGACACTGAAGCTTTCTTT. Protein sequence: CAWTRGGKKDTEAFF. The whole variable domain, filled in from reference TRBV30 and TRBJ1-1, reads SQTIHQWPATLVQPVGSPLSLECTVEGTSNPNLYWYRQAAGRGLQLLFYSVGIGQISSEVPQNLSASRPQDRQFILSSKKLLLSDSGFYLCAWTRGGKKDTEAFFGQGTRLTVV.

The V gene is TRBV10-1, the J gene TRBJ1-1, with D perhaps matching TRBD1 (6 bases). V gave up 2 bases and J gave up 0 bases, with 7 bases separating them. Germline V gene lookup returns CDR1 WNHNN and CDR2 SYGVQD (reference sequence). The CDR3 spans 14 residues. The CDR3 nucleotides read TGCGCCAGCAGTGAGAGGGACATGAACACTGAAGCTTTCTTT. Translated, it gives CASSERDMNTEAFF.

The chain joins TRBV28 to TRBJ2-7; D call uncertain. V lost 4 bases and J 7 bases, leaving 14 bases between the germline ends. Germline loops: CDR1 MDHEN, CDR2 SYDVKM. CDR3 length: 13 residues. The CDR3 coding sequence is TGTGCCAGCAGTTCCCCAGCCTACGGGGAGCAGTACTTC. Protein sequence: CASSSPAYGEQYF.

This sequence joins TRBV6-2 or TRBV6-3 and TRBJ2-7, with TRBD2 matching 8 bases. V was pared by 5 bases and J by 0 bases, with 6 bases of the junction left unmatched. Germline-derived CDR1 and CDR2 are MNHEY and SVGEGT. This CDR3 region has 15 residues. This CDR3 reads CASSIGGAISYEQYF. CDR3 nucleotide sequence: TGTGCCAGCAGTATCGGGGGGGCAATCTCCTACGAGCAGTACTTC.